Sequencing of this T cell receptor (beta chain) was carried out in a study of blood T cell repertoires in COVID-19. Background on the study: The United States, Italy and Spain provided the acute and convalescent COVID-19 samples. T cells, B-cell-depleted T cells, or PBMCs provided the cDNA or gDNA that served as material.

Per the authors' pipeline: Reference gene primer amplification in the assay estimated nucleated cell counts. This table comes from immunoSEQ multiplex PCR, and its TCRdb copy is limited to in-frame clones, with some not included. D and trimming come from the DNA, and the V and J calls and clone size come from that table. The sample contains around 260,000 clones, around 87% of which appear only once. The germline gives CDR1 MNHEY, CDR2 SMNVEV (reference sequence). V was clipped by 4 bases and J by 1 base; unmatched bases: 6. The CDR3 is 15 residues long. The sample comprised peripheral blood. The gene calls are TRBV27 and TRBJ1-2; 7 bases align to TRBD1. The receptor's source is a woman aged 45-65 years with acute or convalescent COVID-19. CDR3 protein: CASSSRRQGNYGYTF. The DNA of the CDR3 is TGTGCCAGCAGTTCAAGAAGACAGGGTAACTATGGCTACACCTTC.